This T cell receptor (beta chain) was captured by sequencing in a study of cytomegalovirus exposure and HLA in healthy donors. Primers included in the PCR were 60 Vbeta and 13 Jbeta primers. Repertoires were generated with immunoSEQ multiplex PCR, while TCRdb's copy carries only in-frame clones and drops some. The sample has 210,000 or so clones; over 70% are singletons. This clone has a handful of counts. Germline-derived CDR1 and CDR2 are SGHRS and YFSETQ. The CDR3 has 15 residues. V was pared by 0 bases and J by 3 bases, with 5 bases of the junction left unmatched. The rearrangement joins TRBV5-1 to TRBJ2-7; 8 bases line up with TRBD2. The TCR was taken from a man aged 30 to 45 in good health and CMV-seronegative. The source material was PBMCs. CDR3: CASSLGGSGVYEQYF. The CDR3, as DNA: TGCGCCAGCAGCTTGGGTGGTAGCGGGGTCTACGAGCAGTACTTC.